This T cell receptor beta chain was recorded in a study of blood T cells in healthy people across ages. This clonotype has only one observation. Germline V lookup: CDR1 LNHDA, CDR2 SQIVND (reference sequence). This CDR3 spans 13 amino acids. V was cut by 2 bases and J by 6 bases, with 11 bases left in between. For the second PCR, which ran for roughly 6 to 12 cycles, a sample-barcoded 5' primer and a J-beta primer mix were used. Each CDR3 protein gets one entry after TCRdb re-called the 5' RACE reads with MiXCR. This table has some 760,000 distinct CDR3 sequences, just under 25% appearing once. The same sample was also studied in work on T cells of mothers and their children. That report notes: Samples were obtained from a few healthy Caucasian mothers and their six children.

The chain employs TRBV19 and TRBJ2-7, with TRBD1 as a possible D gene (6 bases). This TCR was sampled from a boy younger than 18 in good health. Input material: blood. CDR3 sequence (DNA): TGTGCCAGTAGTATAACGTCAGGGGTCGAGCAGTACTTC. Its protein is CASSITSGVEQYF.